The 30 T cell receptor beta chains presented below share a single source sample, sequenced in a study of blood T cell repertoires in COVID-19. Produced via immunoSEQ multiplex PCR; TCRdb's table is partial and in-frame only. The sample carries 95,000 to 110,000 clones, roughly nine tenths recorded once. The sample comprised peripheral blood. The receptors come from a human donor in a cohort sampled during active COVID-19.

This chain joins TRBV25-1 and TRBJ1-5; 9 bases are shared with TRBD1. J lost 5 bases, V lost 3 bases, and 11 bases had no gene match. CDR1 MGHDK and CDR2 SYGVNS come from the germline V gene. CDR3 size: 17 residues. CDR3 in DNA: TGTGCCAGCAGTGAGTCGGCCGGGACAGGGCACGATCAGCCCCAGCATTTT. Protein: CASSESAGTGHDQPQHF.

The V gene is TRBV4-1, the J gene TRBJ2-3; D uncertain. This CDR3 spans 14 amino acids. Germline values: CDR1 MGHRA, CDR2 YSYEKL. Deletions cut 4 bases from V and 0 bases from J, with 8 bases between. CDR3 sequence (DNA): TGCGCCAGCAGCCCGACTGGAAGCACAGATACGCAGTATTTT. Translation gives CASSPTGSTDTQYF.

The genes are TRBV19 and TRBJ1-1, with unresolved D. The V end was cut by 7 bases, the J end by 6 bases, with 27 bases between. CDR3 length: 17 amino acids. Germline V lookup: CDR1 LNHDA, CDR2 SQIVND (reference sequence). CDR3 bases: TGTGCCAGTATTAGCTTGGTCGCCCTTACCGAGGGCTCTGAAGCTTTCTTT. This encodes CASISLVALTEGSEAFF. Variable domain in full (rest from reference TRBV19 and TRBJ1-1): DGGITQSPKYLFRKEGQNVTLSCEQNLNHDAMYWYRQDPGQGLRLIYYSQIVNDFQKGDIAEGYSVSREKKESFPLTVTSAQKNPTAFYLCASISLVALTEGSEAFFGQGTRLTVV.

The V call is TRBV11-2, the J call TRBJ2-2; D possibly corresponds to TRBD1 (6 bases). There are 15 residues in the CDR3. V was cut by 8 bases and J by 4 bases, with 17 bases left in between. The germline V gene has CDR1 SGHAT and CDR2 FQNNGV. The CDR3 nucleotides are TGTGCCAGCTACAGACTCGGGACAACCACCGGGGAGCTGTTTTTT. Translating gives CASYRLGTTTGELFF.

The chain combines TRBV5-1 with TRBJ2-1; 7 positions agree with TRBD2. This CDR3 comprises 15 residues. Germline loops: CDR1 SGHRS, CDR2 YFSETQ. With V trimmed by 0 bases and J by 5 bases, 5 bases remained unmatched. Here the CDR3 DNA reads TGCGCCAGCAGCTTGGGCGGGAGTAGGAACAATGAGCAGTTCTTC. Translation gives CASSLGGSRNNEQFF.

The chain is built from TRBV10-3 and TRBJ1-1, with D perhaps TRBD1 (5 bases). The CDR3 loop spans 13 amino acids. The germline V and J ends were trimmed by 10 bases and 4 bases, with 16 bases remaining between them. CDR1 and CDR2 from the germline V gene are ENHRY and SYGVKD. The CDR3 loop reads CATTDGHSTEAFF. DNA for the CDR3: TGTGCCACCACTGATGGACATAGCACTGAAGCTTTCTTT.

J is TRBJ2-1 and V is TRBV24-1, with D possibly TRBD1 on 6 matching bases. This CDR3 spans 15 amino acids. Trimming took 1 base from V and 8 from J, leaving 14 bases between them. Germline values: CDR1 KGHDR, CDR2 SFDVKD. As DNA, the CDR3 is TGTGCCACCAGTGATTTAGCAGGGGCCACCGATGAGCAGTTCTTC. This sequence encodes CATSDLAGATDEQFF.

This clone was recorded only once. This chain joins TRBV28 and TRBJ2-7; D remains unclear. Germline values: CDR1 MDHEN, CDR2 SYDVKM. The length of the CDR3 is 14 residues. V lost 6 bases and J 0 bases, leaving 12 bases between the germline ends. CDR3 sequence reads: CASRVRDTSYEQYF. CDR3 coding DNA: TGTGCCAGCAGGGTTCGAGATACCTCCTACGAGCAGTACTTC.

The genes are TRBV6-6 and TRBJ2-7; 9 bases fit TRBD1. This CDR3 region has 12 residues. With 2 bases clipped from V and 7 bases from J, the junction kept 0 bases outside the gene matches. Germline V gene sequence: CDR1 MNHNY, CDR2 SVGAGI (reference sequence). The CDR3 loop is CASSYGTGEQYF. The CDR3 bases are TGTGCCAGCAGTTACGGGACAGGGGAGCAGTACTTC.

The gene calls are TRBV3-1 (or the pseudogene TRBV3-2) and TRBJ1-6; D is unresolved. CDR1 and CDR2 from the germline V gene are LGHDT and YNNKEL (reference sequence). The CDR3 totals 17 residues. V was pared by 1 base and J by 4 bases, with 14 bases between. The CDR3 spells CASSQGGGVSYNSPLHF. As DNA, the CDR3 is TGTGCCAGCAGCCAAGGCGGCGGGGTCTCATATAATTCACCCCTCCACTTT.

The chain links TRBV5-5 to TRBJ1-4; 7 positions agree with TRBD1. CDR3 length: 16 residues. Germline CDR1 SGHKS, CDR2 YYEKEE (reference sequence). After removal of 4 bases from V and 5 bases from J, the junction contained 11 bases not matched to a gene. The chain's CDR3 is CASSPGGTDFNEKLFF. The CDR3 nucleotides read TGTGCCAGCAGCCCGGGGGGGACAGACTTCAATGAAAAACTGTTTTTT.

J is TRBJ2-5 and V is TRBV3-1 (or the pseudogene TRBV3-2); 14 bases fit TRBD2. The CDR3 runs 17 residues. Germline loops: CDR1 LGHDT, CDR2 YNNKEL (reference sequence). V gave up 4 bases and J gave up 5 bases; unmatched junction bases: 9. Written as DNA, the CDR3 is TGTGCCAGCAGCCCCTGGACTAGCGGGGGGTTAACGGAGACCCAGTACTTC. This gives the protein CASSPWTSGGLTETQYF.

The chain carries TRBV4-1 and TRBJ2-5; D uncertain. Between the trimmed V and J ends, which lost 0 bases and 4 bases, there was a span of 9 bases. This CDR3 is built from 14 residues. Looked up from germline, CDR1 is MGHRA and CDR2 is YSYEKL. Here the CDR3 DNA reads TGCGCCAGCAGCCAAGATTCAACGGGAGAGACCCAGTACTTC. This sequence encodes CASSQDSTGETQYF.

This rearrangement joins TRBV5-1 to TRBJ1-1, with 8 nucleotides matching TRBD1. The CDR3 has 14 amino acids. Trimming took 4 bases from V and 4 from J; bases not matched to a gene: 6. The germline CDR1 and CDR2 sequences are SGHRS and YFSETQ. CDR3 in amino acids: CASSQQGVATEAFF. In DNA form, the CDR3 reads TGCGCCAGCAGCCAACAGGGGGTCGCCACTGAAGCTTTCTTT.

The genes are TRBV4-2 and TRBJ2-1; D is unresolved. The CDR3 totals 13 residues. Germline loops: CDR1 LGHNA, CDR2 YNFKEQ. Trimming removed 4 bases from V and 12 bases from J, with 16 bases in between. The CDR3 spells CASSLKEEPGQFF. The CDR3 bases are TGTGCCAGCAGCCTGAAAGAAGAACCCGGGCAGTTCTTC.

V usage is TRBV7-3 and J usage is TRBJ2-2; D gene uncertain. This CDR3 spans 13 amino acids. The ends were cut back, 4 bases at V and 4 bases at J, with 7 bases in the middle. The germline gives CDR1 SGHTA, CDR2 FQGTGA. The CDR3 bases are TGTGCCAGCAGCTCCCTGCGCACCGGGGAGCTGTTTTTT. Translated, it gives CASSSLRTGELFF.

This chain joins TRBV9 and TRBJ1-4; 8 bases are shared with TRBD1. This CDR3 comprises 15 residues. Trimming took 4 bases from V and 10 from J; bases not matched to a gene: 12. CDR1 is SGDLS and CDR2 is YYNGEE in the germline V gene. CDR3 in amino acids: CASSSSRGPTGKLFF. Written as DNA, the CDR3 is TGTGCCAGCAGCTCAAGCAGGGGGCCCACAGGAAAACTGTTTTTT. The complete variable domain, with remaining parts taken from reference TRBV9 and TRBJ1-4, reads DSGVTQTPKHLITATGQRVTLRCSPRSGDLSVYWYQQSLDQGLQFLIQYYNGEERAKGNILERFSAQQFPDLHSELNLSSLELGDSALYFCASSSSRGPTGKLFFGSGTQLSVL.

CDR3: CASSEPGQSNEQFF. The CDR3 DNA reads as TGTGCCAGCAGTGAGCCGGGACAGTCCAATGAGCAGTTCTTC. The rearrangement links TRBV6-1 to TRBJ2-1; 7 nucleotides match TRBD1. Germline V gene data show CDR1 as MNHNS and CDR2 as SASEGT. The CDR3 consists of 14 residues. Trimming took 3 bases from V and 6 from J; bases not matched to a gene: 5.

This clone was seen a single time. The V call is TRBV20-1, the J call TRBJ2-3; D is unclear. Between the trimmed V and J ends, which lost 7 bases and 6 bases, there was a span of 11 bases. The V gene's germline CDR1 is DFQATT and CDR2 SNEGSKA (reference sequence). The CDR3 sequence is 11 residues long. CDR3 coding DNA: TGCAGTGGGAGCCAGTCGGATACGCAGTATTTT. Its protein is CSGSQSDTQYF.

The chain is built from TRBV11-2 and TRBJ2-1; maybe TRBD2 (7 bases). Trimming stripped 6 bases from V and 3 bases from J, with 18 bases between. The CDR3 covers 16 residues. CDR1 is SGHAT, CDR2 FQNNGV, per germline. This chain's CDR3 is CASRPVGGGGYNEQFF. DNA for the CDR3: TGTGCCAGCAGGCCCGTTGGGGGCGGGGGCTACAATGAGCAGTTCTTC.

The count of this clone is one. CDR3 in amino acids: CSVDEGAGETQYF. The CDR3 DNA sequence: TGCAGCGTTGACGAGGGGGCCGGAGAGACCCAGTACTTC. The V and J genes are TRBV29-1 and TRBJ2-5; 7 nucleotides match TRBD1. Germline CDR1 reads SQVTM; CDR2 reads ANQGSEA. V lost 3 bases to trimming and J lost 4 bases; unmatched junction nucleotides: 5. The CDR3 extends over 13 amino acids.

This clone came up once. The V call is TRBV6-5, the J call TRBJ1-3; the D is unclear. The germline gives CDR1 MNHEY, CDR2 SVGAGI. Trimming removed 4 bases from V and 0 bases from J, with 13 bases in between. The CDR3 extends over 16 amino acids. CDR3 loop: CASSLADPNSGNTIYF. The CDR3 nucleotides read TGTGCCAGCAGTTTGGCAGATCCCAACTCTGGAAACACCATATATTTT.

The V call is TRBV30, the J call TRBJ1-2, with 7 bases that match TRBD1. CDR3 length equals 14 residues. V lost 3 bases, J lost 4 bases, and 8 bases stayed unmatched. Germline V lookup: CDR1 GTSNPN, CDR2 SVGIG (reference sequence). The CDR3 DNA is TGTGCCTGGAGCCGACAGGGAATGATCTATGGCTACACCTTC. Amino acid sequence: CAWSRQGMIYGYTF. The complete variable domain, with remaining parts taken from reference TRBV30 and TRBJ1-2, reads SQTIHQWPATLVQPVGSPLSLECTVEGTSNPNLYWYRQAAGRGLQLLFYSVGIGQISSEVPQNLSASRPQDRQFILSSKKLLLSDSGFYLCAWSRQGMIYGYTFGSGTRLTVV.

The chain is built from TRBV7-8 and TRBJ1-2; 8 nucleotides agree with TRBD1. The CDR3 is made up of 16 amino acids. Trimming cost V 5 bases and J 2 bases; bases outside gene matches: 10. The V gene's germline CDR1 is SGHVS and CDR2 FQNEAQ. CDR3 region: CASSPDRVSSNYGYTF. The CDR3 coding sequence is TGTGCCAGCAGCCCGGACAGGGTCTCCTCAAACTATGGCTACACCTTC.

The chain is built from TRBV6-4 and TRBJ1-2, with no clear D. The CDR3 is 13 amino acids. V was clipped by 0 bases and J by 8 bases, with 10 bases between them. Germline values: CDR1 MRHNA, CDR2 SNTAGT. CDR3 in amino acids: CASSDSHLGGYTF. The CDR3 nucleotides are TGTGCCAGCAGTGACTCACACCTCGGGGGCTACACCTTC.

The rearrangement joins TRBV19 to TRBJ2-7; weak D call: TRBD2 (5 bases). V was pared by 3 bases and J by 6 bases, with 21 bases between. Germline CDR1 LNHDA, CDR2 SQIVND (reference sequence). The CDR3 covers 16 residues. As DNA, the CDR3 is TGTGCCAGTAGTATCCGTTTCGAGGGTTTGCCTTCCGAGCAGTACTTC. Its translation: CASSIRFEGLPSEQYF.

This chain joins TRBV28 and TRBJ1-5, with D perhaps TRBD1 (6 bases). V was pared by 2 bases and J by 9 bases, with 8 bases between. Germline V gene lookup returns CDR1 MDHEN and CDR2 SYDVKM. CDR3 size: 12 residues. In DNA, the CDR3 is TGTGCCAGCAGTTTACAGGGGCCGCCCCAGCATTTT. This encodes CASSLQGPPQHF.

The chain has TRBV5-1 and TRBJ1-1; D is ambiguous. CDR1 SGHRS and CDR2 YFSETQ come from the germline V gene. V was trimmed by 0 bases and J by 3 bases, leaving 9 bases between them. CDR3 length: 14 amino acids. The DNA of the CDR3 is TGCGCCAGCAGCTTGGACCTGGGCGACACTGAAGCTTTCTTT. Translation: CASSLDLGDTEAFF.

In this sample, this clone turned up once. The chain combines TRBV3-1 (or the pseudogene TRBV3-2) with TRBJ2-7, with D perhaps TRBD2 (7 bases). Germline CDR1 and CDR2: LGHDT and YNNKEL (reference sequence). V was cut by 2 bases and J by 0 bases, with 29 bases left in between. CDR3 length: 21 residues. The CDR3 region has the DNA TGTGCCAGCAGCCAACCCCGGTTGTCCGGAAAGAGGGGGGGAAGCTCCTACGAGCAGTACTTC. Its protein is CASSQPRLSGKRGGSSYEQYF.

The chain joins TRBV14 to TRBJ2-2; D is unclear. Looked up from germline, CDR1 is SGHDN and CDR2 is FVKESK. This CDR3 comprises 15 residues. V lost 3 bases, J lost 1 base, and 9 bases lay in between. The CDR3 reads CASSHSPVNTGELFF. The CDR3 DNA sequence: TGTGCCAGCAGCCATTCCCCTGTGAACACCGGGGAGCTGTTTTTT.